This record looks at one T cell receptor (beta chain) sequence and its context. Its specificity is not known. V was shortened by 0 bases and J by 2 bases, with 9 bases between the two germline ends. In germline, CDR1 is SGHRS, CDR2 YFSETQ. This CDR3 contains 15 residues. Peripheral blood and lesional scalp punch biopsies were taken from alopecia areata patients. This specimen comes from a study of CD8+ T cells in alopecia areata. Study at large: Treated individuals took tofacitinib by mouth, 5 to 10 mg twice daily. Tofacitinib continued for 6 to 18 months and was then withheld for 6 months. Study observations and caveats: Clonality exceeded that of normal scalp in lesional scalp, most notably in alopecia totalis/universalis.

Investigators isolated RNA and reverse transcribed it into cDNA to act as the sequencing template. This table comes from immunoSEQ multiplex PCR, and its TCRdb copy is limited to in-frame clones, with some not included. The data show 150,000 to 200,000 clones, with less than 75% seen just once and approximately 10% held by the top ten. The V call is TRBV5-1, the J call TRBJ1-5, with unresolved D. Here the sequenced sample was CD8+ T cells sorted from blood, taken at week 0. The sequence derives from a human donor with alopecia areata. This CDR3 is CASSLEGQRNQPQHF. The CDR3 DNA is TGCGCCAGCAGCTTGGAAGGGCAGCGCAATCAGCCCCAGCATTTT.